The 20 T cell receptor beta chains listed next were all sequenced from one sample in a study of CD8+ T cells in alopecia areata. As the sequencing template, cDNA was produced by extracting RNA and reverse transcribing it. The protocol was immunoSEQ multiplex PCR, while the TCRdb copy is restricted to in-frame clones and leaves out a portion. The profile shows 110,000 to 150,000 clones, 51% of them singletons. The input for sequencing was CD4+ T cells sorted from blood, taken at week 0. These receptors were obtained from a human donor with alopecia areata.

V and J are TRBV27 and TRBJ2-5, with 12 bases identical to TRBD2. This CDR3 is built from 13 residues. The junction had 3 bases not matched to a gene; V was cut back by 9 bases and J by 4 bases. CDR1 MNHEY and CDR2 SMNVEV come from the germline V gene (reference sequence). CDR3 sequence: CASSLAGGETQYF. The CDR3 DNA reads TGTGCCAGTTCACTAGCGGGAGGAGAGACCCAGTACTTC.

V usage is TRBV2 and J usage is TRBJ2-2; unclear D gene. V lost 1 base and J lost 4, with 7 bases in between. The CDR3 loop spans 14 amino acids. Germline CDR1 and CDR2: SNHLY and FYNNEI. In DNA form, the CDR3 reads TGTGCCAGCAGTGAAGTGAGCCGCACCGGGGAGCTGTTTTTT. It is translated as CASSEVSRTGELFF.

V is TRBV29-1 and J is TRBJ2-4, with 10 bases fitting TRBD1. With V trimmed by 0 bases and J by 2 bases, 7 bases remained unmatched. The V gene's germline CDR1 is SQVTM and CDR2 ANQGSEA. The CDR3 runs to 17 residues. The CDR3 nucleotides read TGCAGCGTTGAAGAGATCCGGGACAGGGGTACCAAAAACATTCAGTACTTC. Translated, it gives CSVEEIRDRGTKNIQYF.

This clone was counted only a few times. The chain is built from TRBV29-1 and TRBJ2-5; TRBD2 agrees at 14 bases. Germline assignment: CDR1 SQVTM and CDR2 ANQGSEA. The CDR3 extends over 18 amino acids. J gave up 1 base and V 6 bases, and 13 bases lay outside the gene matches. The CDR3 here is CSVDLGLAGGVGQETQYF. The DNA of the CDR3 is TGCAGCGTCGATTTAGGACTAGCGGGAGGTGTGGGCCAAGAGACCCAGTACTTC.

CDR3 coding DNA: TGTGCCACCAATCGTGGGGCTGAAGCTTTCTTT. Protein product: CATNRGAEAFF. The chain employs TRBV27 and TRBJ1-1; D gene uncertain. Trimming removed 10 bases from V and 6 bases from J, with 12 bases in between. The germline gives CDR1 MNHEY, CDR2 SMNVEV (reference sequence). This CDR3 spans 11 amino acids.

This clone has only one observation. CDR3 sequence: CATSPVRQLYNQPQHF. The CDR3 DNA sequence: TGTGCCACCAGCCCGGTACGACAGCTCTACAATCAGCCCCAGCATTTT. This chain uses TRBV15 with TRBJ1-5, with D tentatively TRBD1 (5 bases). Trimming left V 5 bases short and J 3 bases short, with 17 bases between. Germline V CDR1 and CDR2: LNHNV, YYDKDF (reference sequence). The CDR3 spans 16 residues. Filled out from reference TRBV15 and TRBJ1-5, the complete variable domain reads DAMVIQNPRYQVTQFGKPVTLSCSQTLNHNVMYWYQQKSSQAPKLLFHYYDKDFNNEADTPDNFQSRRPNTSFCFLDIRSPGLGDTAMYLCATSPVRQLYNQPQHFGDGTRLSIL.

The V and J genes are TRBV4-2 and TRBJ2-1; 9 bases align to TRBD2. With 3 bases clipped from V and 6 bases from J, the junction kept 6 bases outside the gene matches. This CDR3 is built from 15 residues. Per the germline V gene, CDR1 is LGHNA and CDR2 is YNFKEQ. CDR3 residues: CASSHEGGRANEQFF. DNA for the CDR3: TGTGCCAGCAGCCACGAGGGCGGGAGGGCCAATGAGCAGTTCTTC.

The rearrangement links TRBV7-3 to TRBJ2-1; perhaps TRBD2 as D (7 bases). Trimming pared 5 bases from V and 15 bases from J, leaving 20 bases between. This CDR3 is built from 13 residues. Germline V gene sequence: CDR1 SGHTA, CDR2 FQGTGA. The CDR3 loop is CASSPTQGRVVFF. The DNA of the CDR3 is TGTGCCAGCAGCCCGACCCAGGGGAGGGTTGTGTTCTTC.

This clone was detected only a few times. This chain links TRBV5-1 with TRBJ2-5; the match to TRBD1 covers 8 bases. This CDR3 is built from 16 residues. The V gene end was trimmed by 4 bases and the J gene end by 1 base; junction bases not matched to a gene: 9. The germline V gene has CDR1 SGHRS and CDR2 YFSETQ. The CDR3 reads CASSPTRTGIQETQYF. CDR3 nucleotides: TGCGCCAGCAGCCCCACAAGGACAGGGATCCAAGAGACCCAGTACTTC.

This chain uses TRBV29-1 with TRBJ1-1, with 9 bases identical to TRBD1. Germline loops: CDR1 SQVTM, CDR2 ANQGSEA. CDR3 length: 14 residues. The V gene end was trimmed by 3 bases and the J gene end by 1 base; junction bases not matched to a gene: 3. The DNA for the CDR3 is TGCAGCGTTGAGGGACAGGGCCAGAACACTGAAGCTTTCTTT. Translating it yields CSVEGQGQNTEAFF.

The V gene is TRBV23-1, the J gene TRBJ2-5; 12 bases line up with TRBD1. TRBV23-1 is annotated as an ORF whose role is uncertain. The CDR3 is 17 amino acids. With 4 bases clipped from V and 4 bases from J, the junction kept 10 bases outside the gene matches. This CDR3 is CASSRPGQGARGETQYF. As DNA, the CDR3 is TGCGCCAGCAGTCGCCCGGGACAGGGGGCGCGGGGAGAGACCCAGTACTTC.

This chain joins TRBV29-1 and TRBJ2-6; D is uncertain. The CDR3 is 11 residues long. Trimming removed 4 bases from V and 5 bases from J, with 3 bases in between. Germline CDR1 SQVTM, CDR2 ANQGSEA. The CDR3 loop is CSVVRANVLTF. CDR3 DNA: TGCAGCGTTGTACGGGCCAACGTCCTGACTTTC.

This clone showed up just a few times. CDR3 residues: CASSQRTSGSGETQYF. CDR3 coding DNA: TGCGCCAGCAGCCAACGAACTTCAGGTTCTGGGGAGACCCAGTACTTC. The gene calls are TRBV4-3 and TRBJ2-5, with D uncertain. The CDR3 is made up of 16 amino acids. With 2 bases removed from V and 5 bases from J, the gap between germline ends came to 18 bases. CDR1 is LGHNA and CDR2 is YSLEER in the germline V gene.

V usage is TRBV7-2 and J usage is TRBJ1-5; D is unresolved. There are 17 residues in the CDR3. CDR1 and CDR2 from the germline V gene are SGHTA and FQGNSA. The V gene lost 1 base and the J gene lost 0 bases, with 13 bases spanning the gap. The CDR3 sequence: CASSLGPTGSSNQPQHF. The CDR3 DNA reads TGTGCCAGCAGCTTAGGCCCGACGGGGTCTAGCAATCAGCCCCAGCATTTT.

V is TRBV29-1 and J is TRBJ2-3, with 9 bases lining up with TRBD1. The CDR3 loop spans 15 amino acids. Germline loops: CDR1 SQVTM, CDR2 ANQGSEA. Trimming cost V 5 bases and J 3 bases; bases outside gene matches: 9. Here the CDR3 DNA reads TGCAGCGTTTTAGGACAGGGGTGGCTGACAGATACGCAGTATTTT. This gives the protein CSVLGQGWLTDTQYF.

In its sample, this clone was seen once. This CDR3 reads CASSSTLRGLRNQPQHF. The DNA for the CDR3 is TGTGCCAGCAGCTCCACCCTTAGGGGCCTCCGGAATCAGCCCCAGCATTTT. This sequence joins TRBV5-6 and TRBJ1-5; TRBD1 is a possible D gene (5 bases). The V end lost 3 bases, the J end lost 4 bases, and 20 bases lay between the germline ends. The CDR3 runs to 17 residues. Germline CDR1 is SGHDT and CDR2 is YYEEEE. Drawing the rest from reference TRBV5-6 and TRBJ1-5, the complete variable domain is DAGVTQSPTHLIKTRGQQVTLRCSPKSGHDTVSWYQQALGQGPQFIFQYYEEEERQRGNFPDRFSGHQFPNYSSELNVNALLLGDSALYLCASSSTLRGLRNQPQHFGDGTRLSIL.

This clone was seen only a few times. This chain links TRBV15 with TRBJ2-7, with no clear D. Trimming removed 0 bases at V and 2 bases at J, with 14 bases between. The CDR3 spans 16 residues. Germline CDR1 is LNHNV and CDR2 is YYDKDF (reference sequence). The DNA of the CDR3 is TGTGCCACCAGCAGAGATGGGCCCGACGGAGCCTACGAGCAGTACTTC. Translating it yields CATSRDGPDGAYEQYF.

As to this clone: Mismatch with germline at one junction end may stem from a read error. The chain employs TRBV7-8 and TRBJ2-7; 7 nucleotides line up with TRBD2. This CDR3 spans 15 amino acids. The germline V gene encodes CDR1 SGHVS and CDR2 FQNEAQ. The DNA of the CDR3 is TGTGCCAGCAGCGTCCAGCGGGGCCGCTCCTACGAGCAGGACTTC. Amino acids: CASSVQRGRSYEQDF.

This sequence joins TRBV10-3 and TRBJ2-7, with D possibly called TRBD1 or TRBD2 (6 bases each). Germline V gene data show CDR1 as ENHRY and CDR2 as SYGVKD. This CDR3 spans 13 amino acids. V was cut by 11 bases and J by 5 bases, with 19 bases left in between. The CDR3 DNA reads TGTGCCGTCGAAAACAGGGAGGATAACGAGCAGTACTTC. Its translation: CAVENREDNEQYF.

This clone came up a few times. This rearrangement joins TRBV30 to TRBJ2-5; maybe TRBD1 (5 bases). This CDR3 has 12 residues. The germline gives CDR1 GTSNPN, CDR2 SVGIG (reference sequence). Trimming stripped 6 bases from V and 5 bases from J, with 13 bases between. The CDR3 sequence: CACSRARETQYF. The CDR3 nucleotides read TGTGCCTGCAGCAGGGCCAGGGAGACCCAGTACTTC.